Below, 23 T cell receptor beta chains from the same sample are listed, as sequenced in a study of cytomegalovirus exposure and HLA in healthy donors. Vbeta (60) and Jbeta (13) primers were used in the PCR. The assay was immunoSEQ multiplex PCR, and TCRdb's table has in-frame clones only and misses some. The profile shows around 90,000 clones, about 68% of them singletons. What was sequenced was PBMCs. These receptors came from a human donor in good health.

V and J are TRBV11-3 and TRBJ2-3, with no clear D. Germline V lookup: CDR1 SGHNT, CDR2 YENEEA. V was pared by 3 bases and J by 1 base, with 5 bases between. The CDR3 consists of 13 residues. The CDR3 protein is CASSFSGTDTQYF. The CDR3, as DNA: TGTGCCAGCAGCTTTAGTGGCACAGATACGCAGTATTTT.

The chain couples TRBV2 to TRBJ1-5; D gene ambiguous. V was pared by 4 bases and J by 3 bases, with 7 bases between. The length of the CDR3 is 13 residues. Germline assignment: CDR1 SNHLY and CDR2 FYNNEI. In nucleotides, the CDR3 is TGTGCCAGCAGTGGAGACATCAATCAGCCCCAGCATTTT. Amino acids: CASSGDINQPQHF.

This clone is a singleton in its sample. The chain's CDR3 is CASSLVGDRGSQYF. DNA for the CDR3: TGTGCCAGCAGCTTGGTAGGGGACAGGGGTTCGCAGTACTTC. The V gene is TRBV5-8, the J gene TRBJ2-7, with 10 positions matching TRBD1. This CDR3 is 14 amino acids long. Trimming at V came to 0 bases and at J to 9 bases, leaving 6 bases not matched to a gene. Germline CDR1 and CDR2: SGHTS and YDEGEE.

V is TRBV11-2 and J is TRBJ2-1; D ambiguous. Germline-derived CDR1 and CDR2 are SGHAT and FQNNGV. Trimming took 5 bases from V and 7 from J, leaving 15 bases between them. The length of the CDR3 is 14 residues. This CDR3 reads CASSLFMLSNEQFF. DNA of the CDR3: TGTGCCAGCAGCCTCTTTATGCTCAGTAATGAGCAGTTCTTC. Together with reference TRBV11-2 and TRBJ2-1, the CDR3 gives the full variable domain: EAGVAQSPRYKIIEKRQSVAFWCNPISGHATLYWYQQILGQGPKLLIQFQNNGVVDDSQLPKDRFSAERLKGVDSTLKIQPAKLEDSAVYLCASSLFMLSNEQFFGPGTRLTVL.

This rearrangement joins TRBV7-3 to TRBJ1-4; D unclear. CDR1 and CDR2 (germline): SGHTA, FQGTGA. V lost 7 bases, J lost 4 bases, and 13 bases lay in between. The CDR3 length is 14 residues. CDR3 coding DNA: TGTGCCAGCATGCATTCACTGTTTAATGAAAAACTGTTTTTT. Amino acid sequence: CASMHSLFNEKLFF.

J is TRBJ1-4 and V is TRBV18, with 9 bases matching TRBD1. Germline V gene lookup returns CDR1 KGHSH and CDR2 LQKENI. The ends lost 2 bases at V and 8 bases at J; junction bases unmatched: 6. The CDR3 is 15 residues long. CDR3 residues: CASSPRGQGEEKLFF. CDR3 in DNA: TGTGCCAGCTCACCAAGGGGACAGGGTGAAGAAAAACTGTTTTTT. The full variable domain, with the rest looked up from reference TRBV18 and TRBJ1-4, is NAGVMQNPRHLVRRRGQEARLRCSPMKGHSHVYWYRQLPEEGLKFMVYLQKENIIDESGMPKERFSAEFPKEGPSILRIQQVVRGDSAAYFCASSPRGQGEEKLFFGSGTQLSVL.

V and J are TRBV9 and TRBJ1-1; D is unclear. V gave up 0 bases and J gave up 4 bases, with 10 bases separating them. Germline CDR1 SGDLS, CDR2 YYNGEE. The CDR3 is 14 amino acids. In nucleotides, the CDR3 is TGTGCCAGCAGCGTAGAGGCGGCCCTCACTGAAGCTTTCTTT. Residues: CASSVEAALTEAFF.

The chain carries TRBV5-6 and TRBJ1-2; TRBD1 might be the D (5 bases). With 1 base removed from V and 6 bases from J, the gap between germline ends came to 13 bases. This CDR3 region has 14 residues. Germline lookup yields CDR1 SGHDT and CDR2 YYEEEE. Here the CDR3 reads CASSLYRGVDGYTF. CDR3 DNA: TGTGCCAGCAGCTTGTATCGGGGGGTTGATGGCTACACCTTC. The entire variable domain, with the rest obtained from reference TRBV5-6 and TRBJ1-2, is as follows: DAGVTQSPTHLIKTRGQQVTLRCSPKSGHDTVSWYQQALGQGPQFIFQYYEEEERQRGNFPDRFSGHQFPNYSSELNVNALLLGDSALYLCASSLYRGVDGYTFGSGTRLTVV.

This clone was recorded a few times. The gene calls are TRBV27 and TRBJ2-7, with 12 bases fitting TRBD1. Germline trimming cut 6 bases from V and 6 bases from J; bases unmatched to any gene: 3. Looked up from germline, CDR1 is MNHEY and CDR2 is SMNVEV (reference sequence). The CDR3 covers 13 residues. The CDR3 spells CASSRDRGREQYF. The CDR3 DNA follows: TGTGCCAGCAGCCGGGACAGGGGGCGCGAGCAGTACTTC.

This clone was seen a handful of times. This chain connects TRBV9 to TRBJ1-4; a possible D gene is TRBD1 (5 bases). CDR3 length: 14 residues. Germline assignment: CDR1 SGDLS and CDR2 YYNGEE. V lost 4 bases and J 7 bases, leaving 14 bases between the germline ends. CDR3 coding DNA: TGTGCCAGCAGCCCGGGACTGACTTTTGAAAAACTGTTTTTT. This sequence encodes CASSPGLTFEKLFF.

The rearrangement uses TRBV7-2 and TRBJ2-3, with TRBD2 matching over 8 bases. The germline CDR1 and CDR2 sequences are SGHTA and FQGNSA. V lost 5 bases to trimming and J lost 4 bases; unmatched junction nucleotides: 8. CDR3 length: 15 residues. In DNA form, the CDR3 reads TGTGCCAGCAGCCGTCTCCTCGGGAGGGCAGATACGCAGTATTTT. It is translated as CASSRLLGRADTQYF.

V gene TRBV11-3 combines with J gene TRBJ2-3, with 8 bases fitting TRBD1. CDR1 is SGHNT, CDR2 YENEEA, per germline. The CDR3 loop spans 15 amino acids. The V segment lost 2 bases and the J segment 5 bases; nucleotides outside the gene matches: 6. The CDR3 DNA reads TGTGCCAGCAGCTTACAGGGGGCCCAGGGAGATACGCAGTATTTT. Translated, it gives CASSLQGAQGDTQYF.

CDR3 in DNA: TGTGCCAGCTCACCGGGACAGGGGTCGGCCACTGAAGCTTTCTTT. Amino acids: CASSPGQGSATEAFF. This rearrangement joins TRBV18 to TRBJ1-1; 10 bases line up with TRBD1. The germline CDR1 and CDR2 sequences are KGHSH and LQKENI. This CDR3 is built from 15 residues. V was pared by 3 bases and J by 4 bases, with 5 bases of the junction left unmatched. The entire variable domain, with the rest obtained from reference TRBV18 and TRBJ1-1, is as follows: NAGVMQNPRHLVRRRGQEARLRCSPMKGHSHVYWYRQLPEEGLKFMVYLQKENIIDESGMPKERFSAEFPKEGPSILRIQQVVRGDSAAYFCASSPGQGSATEAFFGQGTRLTVV.

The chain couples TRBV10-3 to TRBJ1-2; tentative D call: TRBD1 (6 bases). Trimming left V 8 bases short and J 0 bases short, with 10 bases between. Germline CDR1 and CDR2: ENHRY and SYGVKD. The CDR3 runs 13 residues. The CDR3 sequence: CAIQWTANYGYTF. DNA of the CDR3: TGTGCCATCCAATGGACAGCTAACTATGGCTACACCTTC.

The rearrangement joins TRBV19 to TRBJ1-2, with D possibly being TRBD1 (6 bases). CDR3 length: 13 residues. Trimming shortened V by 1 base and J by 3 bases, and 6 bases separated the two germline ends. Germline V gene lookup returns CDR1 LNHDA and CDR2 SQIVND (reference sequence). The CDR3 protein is CASSIGQDYGYTF. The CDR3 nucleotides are TGTGCCAGTAGTATAGGACAGGACTATGGCTACACCTTC.

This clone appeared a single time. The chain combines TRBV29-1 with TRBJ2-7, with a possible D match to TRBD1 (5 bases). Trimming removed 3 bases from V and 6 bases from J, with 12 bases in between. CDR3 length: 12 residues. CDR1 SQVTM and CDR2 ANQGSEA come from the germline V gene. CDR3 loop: CSVETQGGEQYF. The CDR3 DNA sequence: TGCAGCGTTGAGACCCAGGGCGGCGAGCAGTACTTC.

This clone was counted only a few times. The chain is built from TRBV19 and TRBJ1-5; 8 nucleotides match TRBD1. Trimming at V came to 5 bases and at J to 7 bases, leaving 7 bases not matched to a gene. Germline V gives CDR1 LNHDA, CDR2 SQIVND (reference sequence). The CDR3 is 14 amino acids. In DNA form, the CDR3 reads TGTGCCAGTAGTTGGACAGGGACCGACCAGCCCCAGCATTTT. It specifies CASSWTGTDQPQHF.

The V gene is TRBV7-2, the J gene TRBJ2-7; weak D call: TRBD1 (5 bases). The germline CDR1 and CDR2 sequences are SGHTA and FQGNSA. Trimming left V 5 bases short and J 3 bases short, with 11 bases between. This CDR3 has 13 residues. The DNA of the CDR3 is TGTGCCAGCAGCGCGACAGTTTTCTACGAGCAGTACTTC. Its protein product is CASSATVFYEQYF.

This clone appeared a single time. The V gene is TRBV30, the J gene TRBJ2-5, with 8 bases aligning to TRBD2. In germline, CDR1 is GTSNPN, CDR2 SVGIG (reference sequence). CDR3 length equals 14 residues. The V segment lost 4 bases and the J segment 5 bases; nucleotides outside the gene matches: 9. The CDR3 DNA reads TGTGCCTGGACCCTAGGACTAGCTGGGGAGACCCAGTACTTC. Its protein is CAWTLGLAGETQYF.

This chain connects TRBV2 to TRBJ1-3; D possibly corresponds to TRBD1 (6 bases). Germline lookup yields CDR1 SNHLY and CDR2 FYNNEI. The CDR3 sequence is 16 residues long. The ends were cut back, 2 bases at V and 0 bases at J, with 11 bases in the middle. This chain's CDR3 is CASSEIRGSSGNTIYF. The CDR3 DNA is TGTGCCAGCAGTGAAATAAGGGGGAGCTCTGGAAACACCATATATTTT.

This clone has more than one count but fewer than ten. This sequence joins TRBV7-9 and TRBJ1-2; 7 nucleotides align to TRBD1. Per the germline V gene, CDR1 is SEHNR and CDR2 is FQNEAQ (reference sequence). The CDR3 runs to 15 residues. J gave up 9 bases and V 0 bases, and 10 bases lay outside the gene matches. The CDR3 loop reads CASSLAQGGEPSYTF. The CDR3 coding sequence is TGTGCCAGCAGCTTAGCCCAAGGGGGCGAGCCTAGCTACACCTTC.

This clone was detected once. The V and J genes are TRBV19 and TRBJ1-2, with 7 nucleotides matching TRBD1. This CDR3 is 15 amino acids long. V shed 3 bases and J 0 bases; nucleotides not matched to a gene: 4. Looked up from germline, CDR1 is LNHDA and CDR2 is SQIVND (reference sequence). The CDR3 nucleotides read TGTGCCAGTAGTATTAACAGGGGTTCTAACTATGGCTACACCTTC. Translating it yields CASSINRGSNYGYTF. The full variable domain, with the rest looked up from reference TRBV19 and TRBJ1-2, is DGGITQSPKYLFRKEGQNVTLSCEQNLNHDAMYWYRQDPGQGLRLIYYSQIVNDFQKGDIAEGYSVSREKKESFPLTVTSAQKNPTAFYLCASSINRGSNYGYTFGSGTRLTVV.

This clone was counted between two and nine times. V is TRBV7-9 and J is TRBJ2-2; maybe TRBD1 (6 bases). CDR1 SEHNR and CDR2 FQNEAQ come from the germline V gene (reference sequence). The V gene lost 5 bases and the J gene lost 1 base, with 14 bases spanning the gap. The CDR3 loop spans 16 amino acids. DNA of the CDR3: TGTGCCAGCAGCCTGAACAGGGACCTGAACACCGGGGAGCTGTTTTTT. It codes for CASSLNRDLNTGELFF.